The next 5 T cell receptor beta chains were all read from a single sample in a study of blood T cell repertoires in COVID-19. Data came from immunoSEQ multiplex PCR; TCRdb stores just in-frame clones and leaves some out. Among 200,000 to 250,000 clones listed, around 90% were seen once. Sequences were obtained from PBMCs or T cells enriched from blood (not recorded which). Source of these receptors: a woman younger than 35 who had recovered from COVID-19.

The chain combines TRBV7-9 with TRBJ2-7; 7 nucleotides line up with TRBD2. CDR3 length: 15 residues. Trimming took 5 bases from V and 2 from J; bases not matched to a gene: 9. Germline-derived CDR1 and CDR2 are SEHNR and FQNEAQ (reference sequence). The CDR3 region is CASSPRDAGAYEQYF. The CDR3 bases are TGTGCCAGCAGCCCCCGTGACGCGGGGGCCTACGAGCAGTACTTC.

The gene calls are TRBV6-2 or TRBV6-3 and TRBJ1-1; possible D gene TRBD1, 5 bases. The CDR3 sequence is 13 residues long. V shed 2 bases and J shed 12 bases, with 16 bases lying between them. Germline V gene sequence: CDR1 MNHEY, CDR2 SVGEGT. CDR3 sequence: CASSYPNRIVTFF. DNA of the CDR3: TGTGCCAGCAGTTACCCGAACAGGATCGTTACTTTCTTT.

The table lists this clone with a few counts. The chain links TRBV6-4 to TRBJ2-1; TRBD1 agrees at 12 bases. The CDR3 contains 14 residues. Per the germline V gene, CDR1 is MRHNA and CDR2 is SNTAGT. Losses at the gene ends were 5 bases for V and 8 bases for J; bases not matched to a gene: 4. This CDR3 is CASSSGTGGDEQFF. CDR3 DNA sequence: TGTGCCAGCAGTTCCGGGACAGGGGGCGATGAGCAGTTCTTC.

The gene calls are TRBV10-3 and TRBJ1-3; D is unclear. Germline assignment: CDR1 ENHRY and CDR2 SYGVKD. The CDR3 runs to 12 residues. Trimming stripped 7 bases from V and 2 bases from J, with 6 bases between. The CDR3 is CAIKGAGNTIYF. The CDR3 nucleotides are TGTGCCATCAAGGGAGCTGGAAACACCATATATTTT.

This clone was detected only once. This chain connects TRBV5-6 to TRBJ1-2, with TRBD1 matching 9 bases. The CDR3 spans 16 residues. Germline CDR1 is SGHDT and CDR2 is YYEEEE. The V and J ends lost 4 bases and 4 bases, in that order; junction bases with no gene match: 11. CDR3 protein: CASSEPGQGPFYGYTF. Here the CDR3 DNA reads TGTGCCAGCAGCGAGCCGGGACAGGGACCCTTCTATGGCTACACCTTC.